This TCR beta chain was recorded in a study of T-cell reconstitution after alpha-beta-depleted transplantation in children. The V and J ends lost 6 bases and 7 bases, in that order; junction bases with no gene match: 3. The germline CDR1 and CDR2 sequences are MDHEN and SYDVKM. This CDR3 spans 13 amino acids. This clonotype was observed many times. The TCRbeta library was prepared with unique molecular identifiers. TCRdb called the PCR reads again in MiXCR, with one record for every CDR3 protein. The repertoire includes roughly 180,000 distinct CDR3 sequences, 11% of them detected once, and around 14% sits in the top ten.

The sequencing used PBMCs, collected before TCRalphabeta/CD19-depleted stem cell transplant. This rearrangement joins TRBV28 to TRBJ1-5; 10 bases are shared with TRBD1. The source is a boy between 2 and 10 years old with acute myeloid leukemia, due to receive a stem cell transplant. The CDR3 DNA reads as TGTGCCAGCAGCTGGGACAGGGGCCAGCCCCAGCATTTT. Protein: CASSWDRGQPQHF.